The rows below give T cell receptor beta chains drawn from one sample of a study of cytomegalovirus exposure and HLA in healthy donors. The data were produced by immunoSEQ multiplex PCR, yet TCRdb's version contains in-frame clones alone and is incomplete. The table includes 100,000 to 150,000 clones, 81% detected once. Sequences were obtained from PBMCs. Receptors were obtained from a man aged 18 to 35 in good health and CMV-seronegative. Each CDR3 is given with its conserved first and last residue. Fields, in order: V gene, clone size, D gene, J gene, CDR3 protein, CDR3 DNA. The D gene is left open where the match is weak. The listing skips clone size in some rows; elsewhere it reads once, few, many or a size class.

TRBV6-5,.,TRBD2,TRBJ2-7,CASSYPGLAGPHEQYF,TGTGCCAGCAGTTACCCCGGACTAGCGGGGCCGCACGAGCAGTACTTC
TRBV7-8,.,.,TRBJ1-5,CASSFRRRTAGEGPQHF,TGTGCCAGCAGCTTTAGGCGCCGGACAGCTGGTGAGGGACCCCAGCATTTT
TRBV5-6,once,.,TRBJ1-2,CASSFARGRVYGYTF,TGTGCCAGCAGCTTCGCGCGCGGCAGGGTCTATGGCTACACCTTC
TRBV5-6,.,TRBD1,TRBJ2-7,CATQVTGGATYEQYF,TGTGCCACGCAGGTCACAGGGGGCGCGACCTACGAGCAGTACTTC
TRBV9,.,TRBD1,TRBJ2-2,CASSPRDRGRAGELFF,TGTGCCAGCAGCCCCCGGGACAGGGGGAGGGCCGGGGAGCTGTTTTTT
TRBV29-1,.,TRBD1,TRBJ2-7,CSVGDRGRGFSEQYF,TGCAGCGTTGGGGACAGGGGGCGCGGGTTCTCCGAGCAGTACTTC
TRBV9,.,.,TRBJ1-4,CASRGGGTNEKLFF,TGTGCCAGCAGAGGAGGAGGAACTAATGAAAAACTGTTTTTT
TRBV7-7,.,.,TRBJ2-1,CASSLNQQNEQFF,TGTGCCAGCAGCTTGAACCAACAAAATGAGCAGTTCTTC
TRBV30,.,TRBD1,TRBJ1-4,CAWTHRGVEKLFF,TGTGCCTGGACCCACAGGGGGGTTGAAAAACTGTTTTTT
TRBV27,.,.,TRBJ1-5,CASSLVSQGKGSNQPQHF,TGTGCCAGCAGTTTGGTGTCGCAGGGCAAGGGTAGCAATCAGCCCCAGCATTTT
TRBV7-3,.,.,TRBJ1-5,CASSLRGYSNQPQHF,TGTGCCAGCAGCTTAAGGGGCTATAGCAATCAGCCCCAGCATTTT
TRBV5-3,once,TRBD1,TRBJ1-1,CGKFTGENTEAFF,TGTGGGAAATTCACAGGGGAAAACACTGAAGCTTTCTTT